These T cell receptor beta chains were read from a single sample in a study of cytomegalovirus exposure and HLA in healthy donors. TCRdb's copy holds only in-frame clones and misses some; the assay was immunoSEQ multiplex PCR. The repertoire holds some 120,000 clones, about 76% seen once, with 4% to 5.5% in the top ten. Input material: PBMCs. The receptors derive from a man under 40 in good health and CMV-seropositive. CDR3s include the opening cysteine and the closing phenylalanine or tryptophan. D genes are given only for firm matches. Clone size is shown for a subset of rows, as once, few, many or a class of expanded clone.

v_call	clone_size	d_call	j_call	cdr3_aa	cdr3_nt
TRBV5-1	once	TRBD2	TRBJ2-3	CASSSDLAGTSDTQYF	TGCGCCAGCAGCTCAGACCTAGCGGGGACCTCAGATACGCAGTATTTT
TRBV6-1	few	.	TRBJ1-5	CASSSQINQPQHF	TGTGCCAGCAGCTCCCAGATCAATCAGCCCCAGCATTTT
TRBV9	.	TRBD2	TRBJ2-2	CASSSRGGGDTGELFF	TGTGCCAGCAGCTCGCGGGGCGGGGGGGATACCGGGGAGCTGTTTTTT
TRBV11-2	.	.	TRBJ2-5	CASSLPSFGLQETQYF	TGTGCCAGCAGCTTACCTTCTTTTGGGCTCCAAGAGACCCAGTACTTC
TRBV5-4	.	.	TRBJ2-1	CASSFVQEQFF	TGTGCCAGCAGCTTTGTCCAGGAGCAGTTCTTC
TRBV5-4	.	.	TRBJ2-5	CASSFAGGRTQYF	TGTGCCAGCAGCTTTGCGGGCGGTCGGACCCAGTACTTC
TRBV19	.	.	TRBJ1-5	CASRGRDYDQPQHF	TGTGCCAGTCGCGGCAGGGATTATGATCAGCCCCAGCATTTT
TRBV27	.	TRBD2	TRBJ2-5	CASSFILAGGLETQYF	TGTGCCAGCAGTTTTATACTAGCGGGGGGGCTAGAGACCCAGTACTTC
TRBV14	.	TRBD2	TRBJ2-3	CAIRSLAGPTDTQYF	TGTGCCATCCGCTCTCTAGCGGGACCCACAGATACGCAGTATTTT
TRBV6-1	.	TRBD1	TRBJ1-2	CASSPSGTGEGGYPF	TGTGCCAGCAGCCCATCCGGGACAGGGGAAGGCGGCTACCCCTTC
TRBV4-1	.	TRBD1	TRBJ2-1	CASSHDRDEQFF	TGCGCCAGCAGCCACGACAGGGATGAGCAGTTCTTC
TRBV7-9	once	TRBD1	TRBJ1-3	CASSSPDRESGNTIYF	TGTGCCAGCAGCTCGCCTGACAGGGAGTCTGGAAACACCATATATTTT
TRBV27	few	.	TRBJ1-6	CATRPGNNSPLHF	TGTGCCACGCGGCCAGGGAACAATTCACCCCTCCACTTT
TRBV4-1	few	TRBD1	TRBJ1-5	CASSQDRGQINQPQHF	TGCGCCAGCAGCCAAGATCGGGGACAGATCAATCAGCCCCAGCATTTT
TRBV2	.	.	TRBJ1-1	CASSVSIRRFTNTEAFF	TGTGCCAGCAGTGTGTCGATTCGGAGGTTTACGAACACTGAAGCTTTCTTT
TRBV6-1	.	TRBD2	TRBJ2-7	CASSDWRGGEQYF	TGTGCCAGCAGTGATTGGCGGGGGGGCGAGCAGTACTTC
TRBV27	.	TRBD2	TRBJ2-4	CASSSWTSGGPGGIQYF	TGTGCCAGCAGTTCGTGGACTAGCGGGGGGCCGGGAGGAATTCAGTACTTC
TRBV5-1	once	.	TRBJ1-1	CASSFGSGGDTEAFF	TGCGCCAGCTCCTTCGGGTCCGGGGGTGACACTGAAGCTTTCTTT
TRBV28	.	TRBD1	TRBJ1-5	CASSTRTGGLEQPQHF	TGTGCCAGCAGTACCCGGACAGGGGGATTGGAGCAGCCCCAGCATTTT
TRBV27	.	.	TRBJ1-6	CASRDILREVYNSPLHF	TGTGCCAGCAGGGACATCCTCAGGGAGGTCTATAATTCACCCCTCCACTTT
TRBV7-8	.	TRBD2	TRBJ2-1	CASSWAVRSGGFDEQFF	TGTGCCAGCAGCTGGGCCGTTAGGAGCGGGGGATTCGATGAGCAGTTCTTC
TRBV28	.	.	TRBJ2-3	CASSPRDRTTATDTQYF	TGTGCCAGCAGCCCCCGAGACCGGACTACTGCCACAGATACGCAGTATTTT
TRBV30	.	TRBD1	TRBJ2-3	CAWSVTGGAGDTQYF	TGTGCCTGGAGTGTAACAGGGGGCGCGGGAGATACGCAGTATTTT
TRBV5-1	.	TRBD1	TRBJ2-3	CASSLGQGGKDTQYF	TGCGCCAGCAGCCTTGGACAGGGTGGTAAAGATACGCAGTATTTT
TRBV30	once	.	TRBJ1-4	CAWSVGWDSGYEKLFF	TGTGCCTGGAGTGTAGGGTGGGACTCGGGCTACGAAAAACTGTTTTTT